This paragraph covers one T cell receptor beta chain sequence. Its specificity is unknown. The data belong to a study of early T cells in non-severe SARS-CoV-2 infection. Study background: RNA in bulk from unsorted whole blood was sequenced, and chains were unpaired. Notes on the study in general: Database matching using VDJdb favored anti-spike CD8 responses, with private and CD4 specificities left missing.

Individual cDNA molecules each received unique molecular identifiers attached to them. TCRdb itself ran the 5' RACE reads through MiXCR, one entry per CDR3 protein. Of approximately 65,000 distinct CDR3 sequences listed, roughly 13% are singletons. This sequence was found in an adult who was a healthcare worker with PCR-confirmed SARS-CoV-2 infection or an uninfected control (not recorded which). Sequences were obtained from whole blood.

The CDR3 sequence is CSTRDRGWDNEQFF. CDR3 bases: TGCAGCACCCGGGACAGGGGTTGGGACAATGAGCAGTTCTTC. J is TRBJ2-1 and V is TRBV29-1, with 10 bases matching TRBD1. The CDR3 contains 14 residues. Germline V lookup: CDR1 SQVTM, CDR2 ANQGSEA. With 8 bases clipped from V and 5 bases from J, the junction kept 9 bases outside the gene matches.